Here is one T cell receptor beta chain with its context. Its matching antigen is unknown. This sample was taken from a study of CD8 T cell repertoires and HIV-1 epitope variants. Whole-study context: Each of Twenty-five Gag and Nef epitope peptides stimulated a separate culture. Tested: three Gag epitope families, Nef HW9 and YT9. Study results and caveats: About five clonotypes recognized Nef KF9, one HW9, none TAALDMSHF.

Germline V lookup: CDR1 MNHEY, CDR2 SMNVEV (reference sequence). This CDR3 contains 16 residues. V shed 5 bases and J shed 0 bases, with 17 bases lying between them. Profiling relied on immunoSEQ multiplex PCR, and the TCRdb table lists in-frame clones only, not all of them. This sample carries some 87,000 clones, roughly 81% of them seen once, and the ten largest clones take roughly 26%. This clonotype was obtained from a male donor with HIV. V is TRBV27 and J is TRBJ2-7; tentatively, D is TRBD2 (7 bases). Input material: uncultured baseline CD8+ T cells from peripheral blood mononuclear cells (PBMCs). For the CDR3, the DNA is TGTGCCAGCAGTCTAGGCCTAGGGGGGGCCTCCTACGAGCAGTACTTC. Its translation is CASSLGLGGASYEQYF.